The present T cell receptor beta chain was sequenced within a study of read filtering for tumor transcriptome and immune sequencing. This clonotype was counted between two and nine times. A single base separates this from a much larger clone, so it may be a read error. The CDR3 is 18 amino acids. Trimming took 0 bases from V and 0 from J; bases not matched to a gene: 10. From germline, CDR1 is SGHDN and CDR2 FVKESK. From roughly 390 ng of RNA, a library with molecular barcoded alpha/delta and beta/gamma adaptors was made. TCRdb fed the reads into MiXCR, producing one record per CDR3 protein. The sample holds around 140,000 distinct CDR3 sequences, less than 15% seen once.

Sequenced material: a population of CD138-negative cells sorted from bone marrow. This sequence was found in a donor aged 40 or older with multiple myeloma. J is TRBJ1-1 and V is TRBV14; 7 bases are a match to TRBD1. The CDR3 sequence is CASSQEWRQGGVNTEAFF. The CDR3 DNA follows: TGTGCCAGCAGCCAAGAATGGAGACAGGGTGGGGTGAACACTGAAGCTTTCTTT.